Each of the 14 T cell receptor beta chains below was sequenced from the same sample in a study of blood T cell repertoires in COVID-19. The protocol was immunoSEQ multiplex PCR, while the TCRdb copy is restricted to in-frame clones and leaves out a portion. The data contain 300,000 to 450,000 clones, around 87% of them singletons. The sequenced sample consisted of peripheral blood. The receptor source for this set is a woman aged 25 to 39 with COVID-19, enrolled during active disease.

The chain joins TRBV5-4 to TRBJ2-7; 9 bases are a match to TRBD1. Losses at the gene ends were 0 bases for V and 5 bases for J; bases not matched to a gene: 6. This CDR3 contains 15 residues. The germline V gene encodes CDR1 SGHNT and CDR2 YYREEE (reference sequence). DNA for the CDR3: TGTGCCAGCAGCTTGGGTGGGGACAGGGATCACGAGCAGTACTTC. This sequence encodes CASSLGGDRDHEQYF.

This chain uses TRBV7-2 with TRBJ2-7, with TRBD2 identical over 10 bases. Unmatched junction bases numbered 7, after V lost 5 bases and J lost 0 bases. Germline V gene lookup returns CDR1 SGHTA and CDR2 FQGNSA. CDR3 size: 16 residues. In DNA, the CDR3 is TGTGCCAGCAGCAAAGGAGAGCGGGAGGGCTCCTACGAGCAGTACTTC. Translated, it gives CASSKGEREGSYEQYF.

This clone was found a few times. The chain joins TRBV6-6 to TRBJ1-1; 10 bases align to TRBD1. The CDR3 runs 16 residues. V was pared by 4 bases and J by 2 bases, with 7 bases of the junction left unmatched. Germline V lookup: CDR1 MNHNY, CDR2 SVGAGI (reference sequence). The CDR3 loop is CASSLTGGASNTEAFF. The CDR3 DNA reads TGTGCCAGCAGTTTGACAGGGGGCGCATCCAACACTGAAGCTTTCTTT.

DNA of the CDR3: TGTGCCAGCAGCCATGGGGCAGGGCCAGCCTATGGCTACACCTTC. The encoded protein is CASSHGAGPAYGYTF. This rearrangement joins TRBV5-8 to TRBJ1-2; possibly TRBD1 for D (5 bases). CDR1 SGHTS and CDR2 YDEGEE come from the germline V gene. The CDR3 is made up of 15 amino acids. V was pared by 4 bases and J by 4 bases, with 17 bases between.

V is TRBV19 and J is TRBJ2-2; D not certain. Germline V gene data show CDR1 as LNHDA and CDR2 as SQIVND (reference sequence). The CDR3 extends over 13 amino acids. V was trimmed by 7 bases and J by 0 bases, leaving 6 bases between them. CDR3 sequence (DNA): TGTGCCAGTAATCCCGCGAACACCGGGGAGCTGTTTTTT. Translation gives CASNPANTGELFF.

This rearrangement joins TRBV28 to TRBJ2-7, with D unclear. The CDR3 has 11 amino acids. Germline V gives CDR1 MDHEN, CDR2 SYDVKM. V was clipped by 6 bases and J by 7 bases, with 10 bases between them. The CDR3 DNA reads TGTGCCAGCAGCCACTTGTGGGAGCAGTACTTC. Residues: CASSHLWEQYF. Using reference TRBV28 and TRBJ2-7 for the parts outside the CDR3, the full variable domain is DVKVTQSSRYLVKRTGEKVFLECVQDMDHENMFWYRQDPGLGLRLIYFSYDVKMKEKGDIPEGYSVSREKKERFSLILESASTNQTSMYLCASSHLWEQYFGPGTRLTVT.

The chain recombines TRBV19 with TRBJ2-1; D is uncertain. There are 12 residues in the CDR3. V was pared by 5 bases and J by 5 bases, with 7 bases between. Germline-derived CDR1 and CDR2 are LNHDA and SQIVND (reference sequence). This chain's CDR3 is CASSRFDNEQFF. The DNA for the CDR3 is TGTGCCAGTAGTCGGTTCGACAATGAGCAGTTCTTC.

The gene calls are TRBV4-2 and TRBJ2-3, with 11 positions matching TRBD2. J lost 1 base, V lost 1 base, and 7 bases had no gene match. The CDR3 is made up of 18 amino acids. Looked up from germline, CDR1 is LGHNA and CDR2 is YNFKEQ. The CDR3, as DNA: TGTGCCAGCAGCCAAGTACTAGCGGGAGTCAGCCGCACAGATACGCAGTATTTT. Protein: CASSQVLAGVSRTDTQYF.

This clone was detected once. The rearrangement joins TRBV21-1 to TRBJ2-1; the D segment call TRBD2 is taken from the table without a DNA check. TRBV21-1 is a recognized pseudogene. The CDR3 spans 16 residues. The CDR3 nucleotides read TGTGCCAGCAGCAAAGCTCAGCGGGAGTCTCGATATGAGCAGTTCTTC. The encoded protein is CASSKAQRESRYEQFF.

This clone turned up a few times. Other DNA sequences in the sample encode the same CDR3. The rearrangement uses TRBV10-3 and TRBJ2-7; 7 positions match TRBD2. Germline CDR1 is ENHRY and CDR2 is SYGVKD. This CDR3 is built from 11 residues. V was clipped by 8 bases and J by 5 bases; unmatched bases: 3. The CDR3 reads CAISGGNEQYF. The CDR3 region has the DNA TGTGCCATCTCGGGGGGTAACGAGCAGTACTTC.

The CDR3 DNA reads TGTGTCAGAAGCTTGATTCGGGAGGGCCGGATTAGGGTTGGCAATGAGCAGTTCTTC. Its protein product is CVRSLIREGRIRVGNEQFF. The chain carries TRBV7-5 and TRBJ2-1; the D call TRBD2 from the table was never checked on the DNA. TRBV7-5 is assigned pseudogene status. The CDR3 has 19 residues.

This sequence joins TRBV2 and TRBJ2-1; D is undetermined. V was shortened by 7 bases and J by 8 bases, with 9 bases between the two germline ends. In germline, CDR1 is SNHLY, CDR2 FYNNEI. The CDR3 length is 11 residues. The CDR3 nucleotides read TGTGCCAGCATCTGGAGTGATGAGCAGTTCTTC. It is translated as CASIWSDEQFF.

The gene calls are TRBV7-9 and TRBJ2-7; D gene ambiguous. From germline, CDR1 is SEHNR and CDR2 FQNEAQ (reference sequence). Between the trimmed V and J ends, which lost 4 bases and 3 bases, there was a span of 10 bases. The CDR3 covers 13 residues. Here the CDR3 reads CASSSPSGYEQYF. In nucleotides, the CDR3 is TGTGCCAGCAGCTCCCCTTCGGGCTACGAGCAGTACTTC.

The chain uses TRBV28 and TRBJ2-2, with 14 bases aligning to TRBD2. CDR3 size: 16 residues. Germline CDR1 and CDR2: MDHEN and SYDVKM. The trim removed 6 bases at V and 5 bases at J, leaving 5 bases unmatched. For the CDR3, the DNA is TGTGCCAGCAGGGGACTAGCGGGAGTAGGTACCGGGGAGCTGTTTTTT. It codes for CASRGLAGVGTGELFF.